These 30 T cell receptor beta chains were all obtained from the same sample, sequenced in a study of Ad26.COV2.S vaccination and SARS-CoV-2 variants. Treatment here: some 19 received Ad26.COV2.S at low or high dose, single or two shots; about 5 received placebo; per-sample allocation not given. Material that was analyzed had been drawn on day 63 after the first vaccine or placebo injection. Sequencing was performed with immunoSEQ multiplex PCR; in TCRdb, only in-frame clones are kept and a portion is missing. Of roughly 350,000 clones listed, approximately 90% were seen once; the top ten hold around 6.4%. This sample comprised peripheral blood, obtained in a trial of Ad26.COV2.S vaccine versus placebo. The origin of the receptors is a person aged 18-60 years who received the Ad26.COV2.S COVID-19 vaccine or a placebo.

A single count supports this clone. V and J are TRBV5-6 and TRBJ1-1; possible D gene TRBD1, 5 bases. CDR1 and CDR2 (germline): SGHDT, YYEEEE. Trimming left V 4 bases short and J 4 bases short, with 23 bases between. The CDR3 consists of 17 residues. CDR3 sequence reads: CASSRPLRGRIGTEAFF. The CDR3 region has the DNA TGTGCCAGCAGCCGTCCCCTAAGGGGTAGGATTGGCACTGAAGCTTTCTTT.

This clone has a single count. The gene calls are TRBV6-2 or TRBV6-3 and TRBJ2-5; 12 nucleotides match TRBD2. V shed 4 bases, J shed 4 bases, and the junction held 10 bases outside the gene matches. CDR1 is MNHEY, CDR2 SVGEGT, per germline. This CDR3 spans 17 amino acids. The CDR3 nucleotides read TGTGCCAGCAGTTCAGCTAGCGGGAGGGCCGGGGGAGAGACCCAGTACTTC. Its translation: CASSSASGRAGGETQYF.

The chain recombines TRBV18 with TRBJ1-5; the D is unclear. Trimming stripped 3 bases from V and 2 bases from J, with 11 bases between. Germline CDR1 reads KGHSH; CDR2 reads LQKENI. The CDR3 spans 15 residues. The CDR3 DNA is TGTGCCAGCTCACCCAGTTCGCAGGGCAATCAGCCCCAGCATTTT. Its protein product is CASSPSSQGNQPQHF.

This clone appeared a single time. The genes are TRBV18 and TRBJ1-2; D call uncertain. CDR1 and CDR2 from the germline V gene are KGHSH and LQKENI. Trimming pared 3 bases from V and 8 bases from J, leaving 10 bases between. This CDR3 has 12 amino acids. In nucleotides, the CDR3 is TGTGCCAGCTCACCGCAGCTGGGGGGCTACACCTTC. Translating gives CASSPQLGGYTF.

The rearrangement links TRBV19 to TRBJ1-2, with D perhaps TRBD1 (6 bases). Germline CDR1 and CDR2: LNHDA and SQIVND (reference sequence). The CDR3 totals 14 residues. Between the trimmed V and J ends, which lost 3 bases and 3 bases, there was a span of 11 bases. CDR3 DNA sequence: TGTGCCAGTAGTATTCGGGGGGCTGACTATGGCTACACCTTC. Protein: CASSIRGADYGYTF.

The V and J genes are TRBV14 and TRBJ1-5, with 7 bases aligning to TRBD1. Germline trimming cut 3 bases from V and 1 base from J; bases unmatched to any gene: 12. CDR1 is SGHDN, CDR2 FVKESK, per germline. CDR3 length: 18 residues. The CDR3 sequence: CASSQRSLTQGSNQPQHF. CDR3 sequence (DNA): TGTGCCAGCAGCCAGCGCTCTCTAACACAGGGGAGCAATCAGCCCCAGCATTTT.

This chain uses TRBV6-5 with TRBJ2-3; D might be TRBD1 or TRBD2, each matching 6 bases. V lost 4 bases, J lost 3 bases, and 14 bases lay in between. The germline V gene encodes CDR1 MNHEY and CDR2 SVGAGI. The CDR3 is made up of 15 amino acids. The CDR3 region is CASSSTGRRTDTQYF. CDR3 DNA sequence: TGTGCCAGCAGTTCTACAGGGAGGAGGACAGATACGCAGTATTTT.

V and J are TRBV27 and TRBJ2-7; tentative D call: TRBD2 (5 bases). The CDR3 length is 14 residues. Germline CDR1 is MNHEY and CDR2 is SMNVEV (reference sequence). Trimming removed 8 bases at V and 4 bases at J, with 18 bases between. The CDR3 protein is CASQSRGKKYEQYF. In DNA form, the CDR3 reads TGTGCCAGCCAGTCCCGAGGGAAGAAGTACGAGCAGTACTTC.

This chain uses TRBV25-1 with TRBJ1-2, with D possibly matching TRBD1 (5 bases). Trimming pared 4 bases from V and 8 bases from J, leaving 11 bases between. This CDR3 is built from 12 residues. Per the germline V gene, CDR1 is MGHDK and CDR2 is SYGVNS. This CDR3 is CASSGRKGGYTF. CDR3 nucleotide sequence: TGTGCCAGCAGTGGACGGAAGGGGGGCTACACCTTC.

The chain has TRBV11-2 and TRBJ1-4, with 7 nucleotides matching TRBD1. The germline V gene has CDR1 SGHAT and CDR2 FQNNGV. The length of the CDR3 is 15 residues. The V segment lost 3 bases and the J segment 8 bases; nucleotides outside the gene matches: 9. CDR3 in amino acids: CASSFTGTVGEKLFF. CDR3 nucleotides: TGTGCCAGCAGCTTTACCGGGACAGTCGGAGAAAAACTGTTTTTT.

The rearrangement uses TRBV4-3 and TRBJ2-1; D is unresolved. The CDR3 consists of 14 residues. The germline V gene has CDR1 LGHNA and CDR2 YSLEER. Trimming took off 4 bases at V and 4 bases at J, with 11 bases between the two ends. The CDR3 spells CASSPRVKYNEQFF. The CDR3 DNA is TGCGCCAGCAGCCCCCGGGTTAAGTACAATGAGCAGTTCTTC.

The gene calls are TRBV3-1 (or the pseudogene TRBV3-2) and TRBJ1-1, with D tentatively TRBD1 (5 bases). Germline V CDR1 and CDR2: LGHDT, YNNKEL (reference sequence). The V end lost 1 base, the J end lost 2 bases, and 11 bases lay between the germline ends. This CDR3 has 15 residues. The CDR3, as DNA: TGTGCCAGCAGCCAAGTTTCAGGGTTCAACACTGAAGCTTTCTTT. It is translated as CASSQVSGFNTEAFF.

This chain uses TRBV28 with TRBJ2-7; 7 bases are shared with TRBD1. CDR1 is MDHEN and CDR2 is SYDVKM in the germline V gene. The V and J ends lost 2 bases and 6 bases, in that order; junction bases with no gene match: 7. This CDR3 contains 14 residues. CDR3 nucleotide sequence: TGTGCCAGCAGTTTACGGGACAGTTCTACCGAGCAGTACTTC. Encoded protein: CASSLRDSSTEQYF.

CDR3 nucleotides: TGTGCCAGCAGTCGACTAGCGGGCCCCGAGCAGTTCTTC. Translation: CASSRLAGPEQFF. The chain links TRBV7-2 to TRBJ2-1, with 10 bases fitting TRBD2. The CDR3 consists of 13 residues. The trim removed 6 bases at V and 10 bases at J, leaving 6 bases unmatched. CDR1 is SGHTA and CDR2 is FQGNSA in the germline V gene. Using reference TRBV7-2 and TRBJ2-1 for the parts outside the CDR3, the full variable domain is GAGVSQSPSNKVTEKGKDVELRCDPISGHTALYWYRQSLGQGLEFLIYFQGNSAPDKSGLPSDRFSAERTGGSVSTLTIQRTQQEDSAVYLCASSRLAGPEQFFGPGTRLTVL.

The genes are TRBV19 and TRBJ1-2; the match to TRBD1 covers 10 bases. Germline V gene data show CDR1 as LNHDA and CDR2 as SQIVND (reference sequence). V lost 4 bases to trimming and J lost 6 bases; unmatched junction nucleotides: 5. CDR3 length: 14 amino acids. The CDR3 reads CASSNWTGGDGYTF. CDR3 coding DNA: TGTGCCAGTAGTAACTGGACAGGGGGGGATGGCTACACCTTC.

The rearrangement links TRBV13 to TRBJ1-4; TRBD1 agrees at 7 bases. J lost 4 bases, V lost 9 bases, and 5 bases had no gene match. Germline values: CDR1 PRHDT, CDR2 FYEKMQ (reference sequence). This CDR3 has 13 residues. The CDR3 here is CASGTVNNEKLFF. DNA for the CDR3: TGTGCCAGTGGGACAGTCAATAATGAAAAACTGTTTTTT.

The V and J genes are TRBV3-1 (or the pseudogene TRBV3-2) and TRBJ2-7; D may be TRBD1 (5 bases). V gave up 1 base and J gave up 4 bases, with 14 bases separating them. The V gene's germline CDR1 is LGHDT and CDR2 YNNKEL (reference sequence). The CDR3 runs 15 residues. Here the CDR3 reads CASSQGQGGIYEQYF. CDR3 bases: TGTGCCAGCAGCCAAGGGCAGGGTGGAATTTACGAGCAGTACTTC.

The V call is TRBV19, the J call TRBJ1-1; D gene unclear. CDR3 size: 12 residues. V lost 8 bases and J 3 bases, leaving 10 bases between the germline ends. Germline V gene lookup returns CDR1 LNHDA and CDR2 SQIVND (reference sequence). The DNA of the CDR3 is TGTGCCAGTGTTAGGTCGGACACTGAAGCTTTCTTT. Its protein product is CASVRSDTEAFF. Together with reference TRBV19 and TRBJ1-1, the CDR3 gives the full variable domain: DGGITQSPKYLFRKEGQNVTLSCEQNLNHDAMYWYRQDPGQGLRLIYYSQIVNDFQKGDIAEGYSVSREKKESFPLTVTSAQKNPTAFYLCASVRSDTEAFFGQGTRLTVV.

V usage is TRBV19 and J usage is TRBJ2-3; 13 positions agree with TRBD2. Germline trimming cut 4 bases from V and 5 bases from J; bases unmatched to any gene: 3. Germline V gene lookup returns CDR1 LNHDA and CDR2 SQIVND (reference sequence). The CDR3 has 15 residues. The CDR3 bases are TGTGCCAGTAGTAAGGGACTAGCGGGGATAGATACGCAGTATTTT. This sequence encodes CASSKGLAGIDTQYF.

The chain couples TRBV7-2 to TRBJ1-6, with 7 bases matching TRBD1. V was clipped by 3 bases and J by 13 bases; unmatched bases: 9. From germline, CDR1 is SGHTA and CDR2 FQGNSA. The CDR3 length is 14 residues. The CDR3 nucleotides read TGTGCCAGCAGCTTGGGGACAGCCTGGTACCCCCTCCACTTT. Its translation: CASSLGTAWYPLHF.

About this clone itself: Other DNA sequences from this sample encode an identical CDR3 as well. The genes are TRBV30 and TRBJ2-6; D remains unclear. Trimming removed 0 bases at V and 2 bases at J, with 5 bases between. The CDR3 contains 14 residues. Germline lookup yields CDR1 GTSNPN and CDR2 SVGIG (reference sequence). CDR3 nucleotides: TGTGCCTGGAGTGTTGGAGCTGGGGCCAACGTCCTGACTTTC. It encodes CAWSVGAGANVLTF.

A remark on this clone: Other DNA sequences in this specimen translate into the identical CDR3. The CDR3 protein is CASSYGQGAYEQYF. Here the CDR3 DNA reads TGTGCCAGCAGTTACGGTCAGGGGGCCTACGAGCAGTACTTC. The chain combines TRBV6-5 with TRBJ2-7; 7 positions agree with TRBD1. Germline V lookup: CDR1 MNHEY, CDR2 SVGAGI. The CDR3 covers 14 residues. The J segment lost 2 bases and the V segment lost 2 bases, leaving 3 bases of the junction unmatched.

The chain carries TRBV5-4 and TRBJ2-7, with 9 bases aligning to TRBD2. In germline, CDR1 is SGHNT, CDR2 YYREEE (reference sequence). With 5 bases clipped from V and 2 bases from J, the junction kept 5 bases outside the gene matches. The CDR3 is made up of 14 amino acids. CDR3 sequence reads: CASSLEREAYEQYF. CDR3 in DNA: TGTGCCAGCAGTCTCGAGCGGGAGGCCTACGAGCAGTACTTC.

Here the CDR3 DNA reads TGTGCCAGCAGCCCAGCAAGGACAGGGGGCGATTCACCCCTCCACTTT. Protein product: CASSPARTGGDSPLHF. The chain recombines TRBV7-8 with TRBJ1-6, with TRBD1 matching over 11 bases. The CDR3 is 16 amino acids. V shed 5 bases and J 8 bases; nucleotides not matched to a gene: 8. Germline-derived CDR1 and CDR2 are SGHVS and FQNEAQ.

The CDR3 loop reads CATSRRGSYGYTF. DNA of the CDR3: TGTGCCACCAGCAGACGGGGGAGCTATGGCTACACCTTC. The rearrangement uses TRBV15 and TRBJ1-2; weak D call: TRBD1 (5 bases). The CDR3 contains 13 residues. V was pared by 2 bases and J by 4 bases, with 8 bases between. CDR1 is LNHNV and CDR2 is YYDKDF in the germline V gene (reference sequence).

The V and J genes are TRBV9 and TRBJ2-1; D gene ambiguous. Trimming removed 7 bases at V and 4 bases at J, with 15 bases between. Germline lookup yields CDR1 SGDLS and CDR2 YYNGEE. The CDR3 spans 14 residues. CDR3 sequence: CASGEFPTYNEQFF. As DNA, the CDR3 is TGTGCCAGCGGAGAGTTCCCAACTTACAATGAGCAGTTCTTC.

In its sample, this clone was seen a few times. The V call is TRBV28, the J call TRBJ2-1; 12 nucleotides agree with TRBD1. This CDR3 contains 20 residues. CDR1 is MDHEN and CDR2 is SYDVKM in the germline V gene. After removal of 2 bases from V and 0 bases from J, the junction contained 11 bases not matched to a gene. The CDR3 DNA follows: TGTGCCAGCAGTTTACCCGGGACAGGGGGCGACATGAGCTCCTACAATGAGCAGTTCTTC. Its protein is CASSLPGTGGDMSSYNEQFF. The whole variable domain, remainder taken from reference TRBV28 and TRBJ2-1, is DVKVTQSSRYLVKRTGEKVFLECVQDMDHENMFWYRQDPGLGLRLIYFSYDVKMKEKGDIPEGYSVSREKKERFSLILESASTNQTSMYLCASSLPGTGGDMSSYNEQFFGPGTRLTVL.

V gene TRBV14 combines with J gene TRBJ1-1, with a weak D call TRBD1 (5 bases). CDR3 length: 14 residues. The germline gives CDR1 SGHDN, CDR2 FVKESK. Deletions cut 2 bases from V and 1 base from J, with 8 bases between. The CDR3 nucleotides are TGTGCCAGCAGCCAACTGGGGGGGAACACTGAAGCTTTCTTT. Its protein is CASSQLGGNTEAFF.

The chain is built from TRBV3-1 (or the pseudogene TRBV3-2) and TRBJ1-1; no firm D call. V lost 4 bases to trimming and J lost 4 bases, with 7 bases between them. This CDR3 is built from 12 residues. Per the germline V gene, CDR1 is LGHDT and CDR2 is YNNKEL (reference sequence). The CDR3 loop reads CASSPDPTEAFF. CDR3 DNA sequence: TGTGCCAGCAGCCCCGACCCCACTGAAGCTTTCTTT.

The V and J genes are TRBV6-5 and TRBJ2-2, with a weak D call TRBD1 (6 bases). The CDR3 is made up of 14 amino acids. CDR1 and CDR2 from the germline V gene are MNHEY and SVGAGI. V shed 4 bases and J shed 2 bases, with 8 bases lying between them. The CDR3 sequence: CASSFGGNTGELFF. The CDR3, as DNA: TGTGCCAGCAGTTTTGGGGGCAACACCGGGGAGCTGTTTTTT.